The 27 T cell receptor beta chains given below trace back to one sample, sequenced in a study of blood T cell repertoires in COVID-19. Using immunoSEQ multiplex PCR, the repertoire was profiled, and TCRdb retains in-frame clones only, with some absent. The top ten clones hold around 8% of a sample with roughly 290,000 clones, more than 75% of them seen once. Sequencing input: peripheral blood. The origin of the receptors is a woman between 45 and 60 years old who had recovered from COVID-19.

The J gene is TRBJ2-5, the V gene TRBV5-6, with 8 bases matching TRBD1. CDR1 and CDR2 (germline): SGHDT, YYEEEE. V lost 4 bases and J lost 5; bases outside the gene matches: 10. The CDR3 runs to 15 residues. The CDR3 DNA follows: TGTGCCAGCAGCCCGGAACCGAGACAGGGGGAGACCCAGTACTTC. Amino acids: CASSPEPRQGETQYF.

The genes are TRBV30 and TRBJ1-2, with 11 bases aligning to TRBD1. Germline values: CDR1 GTSNPN, CDR2 SVGIG (reference sequence). With V trimmed by 2 bases and J by 8 bases, 4 bases remained unmatched. The CDR3 length is 13 residues. The DNA for the CDR3 is TGTGCCTGGAGTTGGGACAGGGGGGAAGGCTACACCTTC. It specifies CAWSWDRGEGYTF.

This chain uses TRBV28 with TRBJ2-2; the D gene is possibly TRBD1 (6 bases). The CDR3 is 21 residues long. Trimming shortened V by 5 bases and J by 0 bases, and 28 bases separated the two germline ends. Germline CDR1 and CDR2: MDHEN and SYDVKM. Here the CDR3 DNA reads TGTGCCAGCAGTCTCCCTGGACAGTACCAATTCCAATTCGCGAACACCGGGGAGCTGTTTTTT. Translation gives CASSLPGQYQFQFANTGELFF.

By sample fraction, this clone is medium-sized. This rearrangement joins TRBV4-3 to TRBJ2-1; TRBD2 agrees at 12 bases. Germline V CDR1 and CDR2: LGHNA, YSLEER. V gave up 0 bases and J gave up 6 bases; unmatched junction bases: 6. This CDR3 is built from 17 residues. Here the CDR3 DNA reads TGCGCCAGCAGCCAAGACCGACTAGCGGGAGCACTCAATGAGCAGTTCTTC. Its translation is CASSQDRLAGALNEQFF.

J is TRBJ2-2 and V is TRBV3-1 (or the pseudogene TRBV3-2); 11 positions agree with TRBD1. This CDR3 comprises 17 residues. With 3 bases clipped from V and 6 bases from J, the junction kept 9 bases outside the gene matches. The germline V gene encodes CDR1 LGHDT and CDR2 YNNKEL (reference sequence). The CDR3 nucleotides read TGTGCCAGCAGCCAGACCTGCCCGGACAGGGGGCCCGGGGAGCTGTTTTTT. Encoded protein: CASSQTCPDRGPGELFF.

The chain carries TRBV28 and TRBJ1-5; unclear D gene. There are 15 residues in the CDR3. Germline assignment: CDR1 MDHEN and CDR2 SYDVKM. V lost 6 bases and J lost 0, with 12 bases in between. CDR3 in DNA: TGTGCCAGCAGACCGGAGAGAGGTAGCAATCAGCCCCAGCATTTT. Amino acid sequence: CASRPERGSNQPQHF.

This clone was seen more than once but under ten times. This rearrangement joins TRBV6-2 or TRBV6-3 to TRBJ2-3, with a possible D match to TRBD1 (6 bases). V lost 0 bases, J lost 2 bases, and 15 bases lay in between. The CDR3 is 17 amino acids. The germline V gene encodes CDR1 MNHEY and CDR2 SVGEGT. The CDR3 DNA follows: TGTGCCAGCAGTTACTCGGACAGCCAACGCTACACAGATACGCAGTATTTT. Translation: CASSYSDSQRYTDTQYF.

The rearrangement links TRBV7-2 to TRBJ2-3; 9 nucleotides match TRBD1. Germline V gene data show CDR1 as SGHTA and CDR2 as FQGNSA. The CDR3 loop spans 14 amino acids. J was trimmed by 1 base and V by 11 bases; bases with no gene match: 7. The CDR3, as DNA: TGTGCCTGCTCCCGGGACAGGGGCACAGATACGCAGTATTTT. It is translated as CACSRDRGTDTQYF.

This chain connects TRBV11-3 to TRBJ2-5, with TRBD2 identical over 11 bases. CDR3 length equals 15 residues. The germline gives CDR1 SGHNT, CDR2 YENEEA. Losses at the gene ends were 5 bases for V and 5 bases for J; bases not matched to a gene: 7. For the CDR3, the DNA is TGTGCCAGCAGCCCGGGACTAGCGGCTGAGGAGACCCAGTACTTC. It translates to CASSPGLAAEETQYF.

J is TRBJ1-1 and V is TRBV6-5; 7 bases line up with TRBD1. CDR1 and CDR2 (germline): MNHEY, SVGAGI. V was pared by 6 bases and J by 6 bases, with 7 bases of the junction left unmatched. The length of the CDR3 is 13 residues. In DNA form, the CDR3 reads TGTGCCAGCAGGACAGACAGGGACTCTGAAGCTTTCTTT. It translates to CASRTDRDSEAFF.

The V call is TRBV27, the J call TRBJ2-3, with D unclear. Trimming shortened V by 0 bases and J by 2 bases, and 12 bases separated the two germline ends. In germline, CDR1 is MNHEY, CDR2 SMNVEV (reference sequence). This CDR3 is 16 amino acids long. The CDR3 loop is CASSLSLPGFTDTQYF. CDR3 coding DNA: TGTGCCAGCAGTTTATCATTGCCAGGATTCACAGATACGCAGTATTTT.

The V and J genes are TRBV5-1 and TRBJ2-7; D is undetermined. The germline V gene has CDR1 SGHRS and CDR2 YFSETQ. The length of the CDR3 is 15 residues. Deletions cut 1 base from V and 7 bases from J, with 18 bases between. The CDR3 region has the DNA TGCGCCAGCAGCTTGACCCTGGGCCCCCTTGGAGAGCAGTACTTC. Encoded protein: CASSLTLGPLGEQYF.

For the CDR3, the DNA is TGTGCCAGCAGCCCGACCGCAGGGTCTGGAAACACCATATATTTT. It specifies CASSPTAGSGNTIYF. The chain joins TRBV7-8 to TRBJ1-3, with D perhaps matching TRBD1 (5 bases). The CDR3 has 15 amino acids. V was clipped by 5 bases and J by 1 base, with 12 bases between them. Germline CDR1 reads SGHVS; CDR2 reads FQNEAQ.

The chain couples TRBV2 to TRBJ2-7; 7 bases are shared with TRBD1. With 6 bases clipped from V and 0 bases from J, the junction kept 2 bases outside the gene matches. Germline V CDR1 and CDR2: SNHLY, FYNNEI. The CDR3 is made up of 13 amino acids. CDR3: CASRGTASYEQYF. The CDR3 DNA follows: TGTGCCAGCAGGGGGACAGCCTCCTACGAGCAGTACTTC.

The V call is TRBV12-3 or TRBV12-4, the J call TRBJ2-3, with D perhaps TRBD2 (5 bases). V lost 6 bases, J lost 9 bases, and 13 bases lay in between. The CDR3 covers 12 residues. CDR3 DNA sequence: TGTGCCAGCAGCCCCGGAGGCCAGACGCAGTATTTT. This encodes CASSPGGQTQYF.

This clone was seen just once. V gene TRBV11-3 combines with J gene TRBJ2-1; D may be TRBD1 (6 bases). The CDR3 length is 13 residues. V lost 3 bases, J lost 9 bases, and 12 bases lay in between. Germline loops: CDR1 SGHNT, CDR2 YENEEA. The CDR3 is CASSLDQGSEQFF. CDR3 in DNA: TGTGCCAGCAGCTTGGATCAGGGGAGTGAGCAGTTCTTC.

This clone appeared a few times. The chain is built from TRBV6-6 and TRBJ1-5, with D possibly matching TRBD1 (5 bases). This CDR3 is 14 amino acids long. CDR1 and CDR2 (germline): MNHNY, SVGAGI (reference sequence). V shed 6 bases and J shed 0 bases, with 9 bases lying between them. In nucleotides, the CDR3 is TGTGCCAGCAGGACAGATTATAGCAATCAGCCCCAGCATTTT. Translated, it gives CASRTDYSNQPQHF.

The chain is built from TRBV6-1 and TRBJ1-4; D is possibly TRBD1 (6 bases). This CDR3 has 11 amino acids. The germline CDR1 and CDR2 sequences are MNHNS and SASEGT. V gave up 2 bases and J gave up 17 bases, with 12 bases separating them. The CDR3 coding sequence is TGTGCCAGCAGTGAATTGGGGGCAGGTTTTTTT. Its translation is CASSELGAGFF.

This chain uses TRBV7-6 with TRBJ1-3; weak D call: TRBD1 (5 bases). Germline V gene data show CDR1 as SGHVS and CDR2 as FNYEAQ. The CDR3 extends over 21 amino acids. Deletions cut 7 bases from V and 0 bases from J, with 31 bases between. The CDR3 here is CASTSEPQPWGIFSSGNTIYF. Written as DNA, the CDR3 is TGTGCCAGCACCTCCGAACCCCAGCCTTGGGGCATTTTCAGCTCTGGAAACACCATATATTTT.

The rearrangement joins TRBV6-5 to TRBJ2-3; 8 nucleotides line up with TRBD1. V was clipped by 5 bases and J by 6 bases; unmatched bases: 7. This CDR3 is built from 14 residues. Germline CDR1 and CDR2: MNHEY and SVGAGI. CDR3 amino acids: CASSQQGVKDTQYF. The CDR3 region has the DNA TGTGCCAGCAGTCAACAGGGGGTAAAGGATACGCAGTATTTT.

CDR3 nucleotides: TGCAGCGTAGACAGGGAAATGGGTGGCTACACCTTC. This gives the protein CSVDREMGGYTF. The chain joins TRBV29-1 to TRBJ1-2, with 7 bases that match TRBD1. Germline V gene lookup returns CDR1 SQVTM and CDR2 ANQGSEA. Unmatched junction bases numbered 8, after V lost 6 bases and J lost 7 bases. This CDR3 has 12 residues.

This sequence joins TRBV4-1 and TRBJ1-5, with unresolved D. Germline V gene sequence: CDR1 MGHRA, CDR2 YSYEKL. The V gene lost 0 bases and the J gene lost 3 bases, with 6 bases spanning the gap. The CDR3 has 14 amino acids. The CDR3: CASSQETLNQPQHF. The DNA for the CDR3 is TGCGCCAGCAGCCAAGAAACTCTCAATCAGCCCCAGCATTTT.

CDR3 bases: TGCGCCAGCAGCCAGGAAAGGACAGGACAAGAGACCCAGTACTTC. Translation gives CASSQERTGQETQYF. The chain recombines TRBV4-3 with TRBJ2-5; 7 nucleotides agree with TRBD1. The CDR3 is made up of 15 amino acids. J gave up 2 bases and V 3 bases, and 6 bases lay outside the gene matches. From germline, CDR1 is LGHNA and CDR2 YSLEER.

The chain combines TRBV19 with TRBJ2-7; the match to TRBD2 covers 8 bases. CDR1 LNHDA and CDR2 SQIVND come from the germline V gene (reference sequence). The trim removed 3 bases at V and 6 bases at J, leaving 7 bases unmatched. This CDR3 comprises 14 residues. The CDR3 region has the DNA TGTGCCAGTAGTATGGGCGGCCGGGGGGGCGAGCAGTACTTC. This codes for CASSMGGRGGEQYF.

The CDR3 nucleotides are TGTGCCAGCAACACAGGTTTCGATGAAGCTTTCTTT. It codes for CASNTGFDEAFF. The chain uses TRBV7-9 and TRBJ1-1; a weak D match, TRBD1 (5 bases). The V end was cut by 7 bases, the J end by 7 bases, with 13 bases between. This CDR3 has 12 residues. Germline CDR1 reads SEHNR; CDR2 reads FQNEAQ (reference sequence).

CDR3 sequence: CASRDRVTDTQYF. In DNA, the CDR3 is TGTGCCAGCAGGGACAGGGTTACAGATACGCAGTATTTT. The chain links TRBV27 to TRBJ2-3; TRBD1 matches 8 bases. The CDR3 consists of 13 residues. Germline CDR1 is MNHEY and CDR2 is SMNVEV (reference sequence). The trim removed 6 bases at V and 3 bases at J, leaving 2 bases unmatched.

The chain joins TRBV11-2 to TRBJ1-1; no definite D call. V lost 1 base and J lost 0, with 12 bases in between. Germline V lookup: CDR1 SGHAT, CDR2 FQNNGV. There are 16 residues in the CDR3. This CDR3 is CASSLGMRDLNTEAFF. CDR3 DNA sequence: TGTGCCAGCAGCTTAGGGATGAGGGATCTGAACACTGAAGCTTTCTTT.